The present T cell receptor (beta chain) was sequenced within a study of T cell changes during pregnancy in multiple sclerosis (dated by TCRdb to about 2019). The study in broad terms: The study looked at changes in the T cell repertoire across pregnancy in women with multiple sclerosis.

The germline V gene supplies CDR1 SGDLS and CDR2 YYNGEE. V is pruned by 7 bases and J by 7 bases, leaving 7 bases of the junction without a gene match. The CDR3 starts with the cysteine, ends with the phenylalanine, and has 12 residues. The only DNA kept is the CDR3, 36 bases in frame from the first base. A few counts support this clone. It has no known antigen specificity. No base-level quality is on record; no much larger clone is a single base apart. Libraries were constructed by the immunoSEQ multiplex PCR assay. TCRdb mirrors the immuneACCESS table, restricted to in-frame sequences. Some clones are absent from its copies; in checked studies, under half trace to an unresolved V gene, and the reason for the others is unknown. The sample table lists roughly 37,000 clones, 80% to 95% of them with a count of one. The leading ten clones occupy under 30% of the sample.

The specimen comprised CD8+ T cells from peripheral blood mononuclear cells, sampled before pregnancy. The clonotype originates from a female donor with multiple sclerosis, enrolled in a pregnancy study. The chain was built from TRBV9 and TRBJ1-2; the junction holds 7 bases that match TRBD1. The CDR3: CASGDREVGYTF. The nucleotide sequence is TGTGCCAGCGGAGACAGGGAGGTTGGCTACACCTTC.